This T cell receptor (beta chain) was identified in a study of T-cell memory formation after mild COVID-19. Overall study: Largely, the TCR clusters proved donor specific.

Notes on the study in general: The second-wave clones peaking on day 37 were not confirmed as SARS-CoV-2-specific.

This clonotype was counted a few times. Its specificity is not known. TCR alpha and TCR beta cDNA libraries with sample barcodes and UMIs came from 5'RACE using constant-segment primers. TCRdb re-analysed the 5' RACE reads in MiXCR, keeping a single row per CDR3 protein. The sample carries over 350,000 distinct CDR3 sequences, around 24% recorded once. The receptor comes from an adult woman who had mild COVID-19 (a few samples of this study predate the infection). Cell type and time point are not known. Material for sequencing was PBMCs or a T cell subset sorted from them (not recorded which).

The CDR3 DNA reads TGTGCCACCAGCAGAGACGGAGGGCGTTGGGACATTCAGTACTTC. Translated, it gives CATSRDGGRWDIQYF. The V gene is TRBV15, the J gene TRBJ2-4; possibly TRBD2 for D (6 bases). The CDR3 spans 15 residues. V was cut by 0 bases and J by 8 bases, with 14 bases left in between. CDR1 is LNHNV and CDR2 is YYDKDF in the germline V gene (reference sequence).